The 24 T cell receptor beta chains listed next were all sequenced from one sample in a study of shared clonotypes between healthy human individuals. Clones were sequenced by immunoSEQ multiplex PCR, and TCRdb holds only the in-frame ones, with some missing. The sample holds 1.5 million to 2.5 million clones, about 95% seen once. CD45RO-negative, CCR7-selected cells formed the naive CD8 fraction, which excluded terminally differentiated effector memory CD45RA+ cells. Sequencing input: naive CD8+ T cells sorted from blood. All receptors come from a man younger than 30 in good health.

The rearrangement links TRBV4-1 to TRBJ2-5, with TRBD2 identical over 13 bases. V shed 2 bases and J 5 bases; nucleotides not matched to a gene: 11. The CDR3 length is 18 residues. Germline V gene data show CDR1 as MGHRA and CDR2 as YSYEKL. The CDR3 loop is CASSQRTSGGSREETQYF. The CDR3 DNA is TGCGCCAGCAGCCAACGGACTAGCGGGGGCTCCAGGGAGGAGACCCAGTACTTC.

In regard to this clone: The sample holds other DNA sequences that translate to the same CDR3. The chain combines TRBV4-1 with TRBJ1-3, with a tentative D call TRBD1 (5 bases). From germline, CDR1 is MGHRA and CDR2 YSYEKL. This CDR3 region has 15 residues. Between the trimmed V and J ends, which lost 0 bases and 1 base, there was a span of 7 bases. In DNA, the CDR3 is TGCGCCAGCAGCCAAGAAAGGGGTTCTGGAAACACCATATATTTT. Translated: CASSQERGSGNTIYF.

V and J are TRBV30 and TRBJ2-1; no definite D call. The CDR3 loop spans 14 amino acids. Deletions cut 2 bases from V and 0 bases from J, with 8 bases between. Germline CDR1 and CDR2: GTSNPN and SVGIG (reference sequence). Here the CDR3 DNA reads TGTGCCTGGAGTCCTGGGTCCTCCTACAATGAGCAGTTCTTC. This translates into CAWSPGSSYNEQFF.

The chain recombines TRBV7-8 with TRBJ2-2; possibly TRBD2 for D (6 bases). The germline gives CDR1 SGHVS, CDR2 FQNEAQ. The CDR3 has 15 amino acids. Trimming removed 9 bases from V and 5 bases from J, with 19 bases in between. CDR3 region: CASLLGEEGTGELFF. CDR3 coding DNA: TGTGCCAGTCTTTTGGGGGAGGAAGGGACCGGGGAGCTGTTTTTT.

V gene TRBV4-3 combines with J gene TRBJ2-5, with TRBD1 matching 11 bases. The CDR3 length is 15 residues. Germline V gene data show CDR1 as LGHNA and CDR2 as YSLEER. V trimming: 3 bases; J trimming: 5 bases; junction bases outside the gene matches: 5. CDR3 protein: CASSHGQGASETQYF. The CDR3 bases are TGCGCCAGCAGCCACGGACAGGGGGCCTCTGAGACCCAGTACTTC.

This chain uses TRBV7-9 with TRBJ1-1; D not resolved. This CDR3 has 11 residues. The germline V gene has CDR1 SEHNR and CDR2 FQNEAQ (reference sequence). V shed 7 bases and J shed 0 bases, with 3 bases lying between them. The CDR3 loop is CASTLNTEAFF. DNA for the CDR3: TGTGCCAGCACTCTGAACACTGAAGCTTTCTTT.

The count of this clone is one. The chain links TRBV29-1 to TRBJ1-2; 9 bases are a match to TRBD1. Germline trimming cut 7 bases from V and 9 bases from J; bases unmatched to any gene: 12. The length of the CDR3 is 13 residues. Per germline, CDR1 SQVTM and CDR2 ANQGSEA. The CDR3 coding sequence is TGCAGCGCACGACAGGGGGTTACAAGTAGCTACACCTTC. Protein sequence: CSARQGVTSSYTF.

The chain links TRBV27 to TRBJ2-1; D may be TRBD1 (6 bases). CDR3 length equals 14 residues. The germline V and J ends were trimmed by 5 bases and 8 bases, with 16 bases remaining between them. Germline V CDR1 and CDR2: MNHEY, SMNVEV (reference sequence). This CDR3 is CASSLNLGGDEQFF. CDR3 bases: TGTGCCAGCAGTCTAAATCTTGGGGGCGATGAGCAGTTCTTC.

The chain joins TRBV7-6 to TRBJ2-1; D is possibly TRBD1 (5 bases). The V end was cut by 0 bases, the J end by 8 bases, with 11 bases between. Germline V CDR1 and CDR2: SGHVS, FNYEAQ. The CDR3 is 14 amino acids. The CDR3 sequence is CASSLAYQGDEQFF. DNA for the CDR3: TGTGCCAGCAGCTTAGCGTACCAAGGGGATGAGCAGTTCTTC.

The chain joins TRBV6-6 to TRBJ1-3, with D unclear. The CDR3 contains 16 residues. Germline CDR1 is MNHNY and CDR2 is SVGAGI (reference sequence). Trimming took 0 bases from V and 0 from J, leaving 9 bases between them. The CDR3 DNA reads TGTGCCAGCAGTTACTCCGAGGGTAGCTCTGGAAACACCATATATTTT. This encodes CASSYSEGSSGNTIYF.

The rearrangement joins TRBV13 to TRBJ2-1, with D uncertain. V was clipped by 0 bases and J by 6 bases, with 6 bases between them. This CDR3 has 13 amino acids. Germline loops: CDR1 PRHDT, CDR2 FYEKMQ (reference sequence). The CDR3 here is CASSLGPSNEQFF. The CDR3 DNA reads TGTGCCAGCAGCTTAGGGCCCTCCAATGAGCAGTTCTTC.

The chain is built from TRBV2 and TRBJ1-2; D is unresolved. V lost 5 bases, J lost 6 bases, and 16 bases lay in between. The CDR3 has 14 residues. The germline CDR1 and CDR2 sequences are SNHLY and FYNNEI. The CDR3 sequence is CASSPPTATHGYTF. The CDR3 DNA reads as TGTGCCAGCAGTCCCCCTACTGCCACGCATGGCTACACCTTC.

The CDR3 nucleotides read TGCGCCAGCAGTGGGACAGCCTCCTACGAGCAGTACTTC. Translated: CASSGTASYEQYF. The chain carries TRBV10-2 and TRBJ2-7, with D maybe TRBD1 (6 bases). Germline CDR1 is WSHSY and CDR2 is SAAADI. The CDR3 has 13 amino acids. Between the trimmed V and J ends, which lost 4 bases and 0 bases, there was a span of 7 bases.

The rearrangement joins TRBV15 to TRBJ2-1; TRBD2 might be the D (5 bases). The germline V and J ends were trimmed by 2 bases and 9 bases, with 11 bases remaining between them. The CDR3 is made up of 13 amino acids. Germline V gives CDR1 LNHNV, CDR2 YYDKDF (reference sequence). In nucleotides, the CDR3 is TGTGCCACCAGCAGACCTCCTAGCACTGAGCAGTTCTTC. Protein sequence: CATSRPPSTEQFF.

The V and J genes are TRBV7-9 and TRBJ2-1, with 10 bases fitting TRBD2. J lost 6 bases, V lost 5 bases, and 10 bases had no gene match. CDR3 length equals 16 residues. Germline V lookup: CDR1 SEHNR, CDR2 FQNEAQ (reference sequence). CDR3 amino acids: CASSPPSGRASNEQFF. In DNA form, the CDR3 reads TGTGCCAGCAGCCCGCCAAGCGGGAGGGCCTCCAATGAGCAGTTCTTC.

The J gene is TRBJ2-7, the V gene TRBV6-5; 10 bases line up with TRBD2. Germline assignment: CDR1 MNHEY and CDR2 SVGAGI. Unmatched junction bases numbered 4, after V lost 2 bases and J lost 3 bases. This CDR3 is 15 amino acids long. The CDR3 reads CASSYGTSANYEQYF. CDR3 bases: TGTGCCAGCAGTTACGGGACTAGCGCCAACTACGAGCAGTACTTC.

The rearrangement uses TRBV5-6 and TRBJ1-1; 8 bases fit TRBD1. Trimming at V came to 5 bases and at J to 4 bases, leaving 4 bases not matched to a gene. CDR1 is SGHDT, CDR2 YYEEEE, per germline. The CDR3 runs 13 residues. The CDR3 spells CASRQGASTEAFF. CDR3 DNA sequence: TGTGCCAGCAGGCAGGGGGCTAGCACTGAAGCTTTCTTT.

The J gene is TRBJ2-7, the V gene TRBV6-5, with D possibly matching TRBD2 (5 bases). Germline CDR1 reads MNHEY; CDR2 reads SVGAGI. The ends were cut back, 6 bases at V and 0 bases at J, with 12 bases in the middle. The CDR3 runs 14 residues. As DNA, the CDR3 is TGTGCCAGCAGCTGGACTGCGAGCTCCTACGAGCAGTACTTC. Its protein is CASSWTASSYEQYF.

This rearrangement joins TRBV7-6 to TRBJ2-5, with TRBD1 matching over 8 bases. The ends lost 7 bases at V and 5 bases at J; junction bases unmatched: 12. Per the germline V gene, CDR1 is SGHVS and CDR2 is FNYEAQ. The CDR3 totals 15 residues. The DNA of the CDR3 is TGTGCCAGCACCCAGGGATGGACAGGGAGCGAGACCCAGTACTTC. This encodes CASTQGWTGSETQYF.

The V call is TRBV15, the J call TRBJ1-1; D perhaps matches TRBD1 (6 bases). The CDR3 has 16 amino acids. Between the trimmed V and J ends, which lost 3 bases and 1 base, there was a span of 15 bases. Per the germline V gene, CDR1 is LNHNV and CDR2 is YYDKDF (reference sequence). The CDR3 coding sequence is TGTGCCACCAGCAGTCGCAAAGCAGGGGAGAACACTGAAGCTTTCTTT. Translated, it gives CATSSRKAGENTEAFF.

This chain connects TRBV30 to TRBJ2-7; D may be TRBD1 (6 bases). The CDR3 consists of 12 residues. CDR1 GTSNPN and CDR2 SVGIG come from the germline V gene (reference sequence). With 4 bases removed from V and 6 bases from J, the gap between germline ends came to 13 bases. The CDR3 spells CAWINGGGEQYF. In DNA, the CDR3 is TGTGCCTGGATAAATGGGGGCGGCGAGCAGTACTTC.

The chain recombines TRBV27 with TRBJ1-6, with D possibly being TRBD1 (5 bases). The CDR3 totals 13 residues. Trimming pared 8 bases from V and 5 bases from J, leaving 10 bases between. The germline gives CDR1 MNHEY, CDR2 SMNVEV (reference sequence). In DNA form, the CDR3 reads TGTGCCAGCCGGGACCCCAATAATTCACCCCTCCACTTT. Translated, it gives CASRDPNNSPLHF.

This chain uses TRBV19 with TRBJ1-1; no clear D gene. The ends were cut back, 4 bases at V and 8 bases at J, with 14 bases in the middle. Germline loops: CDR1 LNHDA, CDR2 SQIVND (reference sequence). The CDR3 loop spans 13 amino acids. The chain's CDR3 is CASSTKTGPEAFF. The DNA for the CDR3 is TGTGCCAGTAGTACAAAGACCGGGCCCGAAGCTTTCTTT.

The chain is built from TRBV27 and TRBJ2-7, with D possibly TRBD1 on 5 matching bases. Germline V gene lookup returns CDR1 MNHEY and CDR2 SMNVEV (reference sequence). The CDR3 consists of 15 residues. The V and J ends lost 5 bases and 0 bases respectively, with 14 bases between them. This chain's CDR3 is CASSISREGSYEQYF. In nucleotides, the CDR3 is TGTGCCAGCAGTATCTCCAGGGAAGGCTCCTACGAGCAGTACTTC.